Presented here are 28 T cell receptor beta chains from one specimen sequenced in a study of T cell changes during pregnancy in multiple sclerosis. TCRdb keeps only in-frame clones here, not all; method: immunoSEQ multiplex PCR. The data hold around 70,000 clones, with 80% to 95% observed a single time. The sequencing here drew on peripheral blood, taken in the first trimester of pregnancy. The origin of the receptors is a female donor in good health, enrolled as a control in a pregnancy study.

The chain recombines TRBV10-1 with TRBJ2-7; a weak D match, TRBD2 (5 bases). Germline CDR1 and CDR2: WNHNN and SYGVQD (reference sequence). This CDR3 contains 14 residues. V was trimmed by 7 bases and J by 3 bases, leaving 16 bases between them. The CDR3: CASTFFGSVYEQYF. The CDR3 DNA reads TGCGCCAGCACCTTTTTTGGGAGTGTCTACGAGCAGTACTTC.

V and J are TRBV9 and TRBJ2-7, with 10 bases that match TRBD2. The V gene end was trimmed by 0 bases and the J gene end by 0 bases; junction bases not matched to a gene: 3. This CDR3 is 16 amino acids long. Germline V CDR1 and CDR2: SGDLS, YYNGEE. CDR3 DNA: TGTGCCAGCAGCGTAGCTCCTAGCGGGAGCTCCTACGAGCAGTACTTC. Translation gives CASSVAPSGSSYEQYF.

This rearrangement joins TRBV10-3 to TRBJ1-2; 7 nucleotides agree with TRBD1. This CDR3 spans 15 amino acids. Germline loops: CDR1 ENHRY, CDR2 SYGVKD. The ends lost 4 bases at V and 0 bases at J; junction bases unmatched: 5. The CDR3 spells CAISARDRANYGYTF. CDR3 nucleotide sequence: TGTGCCATCAGTGCCAGGGACAGAGCTAACTATGGCTACACCTTC.

A word on this clone: This sample includes further DNA sequences coding for the same CDR3. This chain links TRBV28 with TRBJ2-7, with TRBD1 matching 8 bases. The V segment lost 5 bases and the J segment 4 bases; nucleotides outside the gene matches: 4. Germline CDR1 and CDR2: MDHEN and SYDVKM. The CDR3 is made up of 13 amino acids. As DNA, the CDR3 is TGTGCCAGCAGTAGGACAGGGAGGTACGAGCAGTACTTC. It specifies CASSRTGRYEQYF.

CDR3 in amino acids: CASSPQGAGNTIYF. The DNA of the CDR3 is TGTGCCAGCAGCCCCCAAGGGGCTGGAAACACCATATATTTT. The chain has TRBV11-2 and TRBJ1-3, with a tentative D call TRBD1 (5 bases). Germline V gene lookup returns CDR1 SGHAT and CDR2 FQNNGV. The CDR3 contains 14 residues. Trimming removed 5 bases from V and 2 bases from J, with 10 bases in between. Drawing the rest from reference TRBV11-2 and TRBJ1-3, the complete variable domain is EAGVAQSPRYKIIEKRQSVAFWCNPISGHATLYWYQQILGQGPKLLIQFQNNGVVDDSQLPKDRFSAERLKGVDSTLKIQPAKLEDSAVYLCASSPQGAGNTIYFGEGSWLTVV.

V is TRBV6-1 and J is TRBJ2-1, with 7 bases fitting TRBD2. CDR3 length: 14 residues. Germline lookup yields CDR1 MNHNS and CDR2 SASEGT. Trimming removed 6 bases from V and 2 bases from J; junction bases left unmatched: 4. CDR3 sequence (DNA): TGTGCCAGCAGACCCAGCGGGGCCTACAATGAGCAGTTCTTC. It is translated as CASRPSGAYNEQFF.

The V call is TRBV13, the J call TRBJ2-1; 13 bases match TRBD2. Germline CDR1 and CDR2: PRHDT and FYEKMQ (reference sequence). The CDR3 is 16 amino acids. The V gene end was trimmed by 4 bases and the J gene end by 7 bases; junction bases not matched to a gene: 7. CDR3 protein: CASSSIGTSGANEQFF. For the CDR3, the DNA is TGTGCCAGCAGCTCTATAGGGACTAGCGGGGCGAATGAGCAGTTCTTC. Supplemented by reference TRBV13 and TRBJ2-1, the full variable domain reads AAGVIQSPRHLIKEKRETATLKCYPIPRHDTVYWYQQGPGQDPQFLISFYEKMQSDKGSIPDRFSAQQFSDYHSELNMSSLELGDSALYFCASSSIGTSGANEQFFGPGTRLTVL.

The CDR3, as DNA: TGCGCCAGCAGCCCCCCCCGGAGGACAGGGAACTATGGCTACACCTTC. This sequence encodes CASSPPRRTGNYGYTF. This chain joins TRBV4-1 and TRBJ1-2, with 8 bases matching TRBD1. Germline V lookup: CDR1 MGHRA, CDR2 YSYEKL. The CDR3 is made up of 16 amino acids. After removal of 4 bases from V and 2 bases from J, the junction contained 9 bases not matched to a gene.

This chain links TRBV28 with TRBJ2-7; 10 bases line up with TRBD1. Germline assignment: CDR1 MDHEN and CDR2 SYDVKM. V was clipped by 7 bases and J by 4 bases; unmatched bases: 7. This CDR3 spans 14 amino acids. For the CDR3, the DNA is TGTGCCAGCACCTCCCGGGACAGGGGTTACGAGCAGTACTTC. Residues: CASTSRDRGYEQYF.

This clone has a single count. This chain joins TRBV10-3 and TRBJ2-7; 9 bases are shared with TRBD1. This CDR3 spans 16 amino acids. Germline V gene data show CDR1 as ENHRY and CDR2 as SYGVKD. V trimming: 2 bases; J trimming: 5 bases; junction bases outside the gene matches: 10. Here the CDR3 DNA reads TGTGCCATCAGTGAGGGTCTGGGACAGGGAACCCACGAGCAGTACTTC. Encoded protein: CAISEGLGQGTHEQYF.

V gene TRBV9 combines with J gene TRBJ2-2; D possibly corresponds to TRBD1 (5 bases). The V end was cut by 3 bases, the J end by 6 bases, with 9 bases between. The CDR3 is 13 amino acids. Germline V gene sequence: CDR1 SGDLS, CDR2 YYNGEE. The CDR3 protein is CASSELRAGELFF. Here the CDR3 DNA reads TGTGCCAGCAGCGAACTCAGGGCCGGGGAGCTGTTTTTT. Full variable domain (rest looked up from reference TRBV9 and TRBJ2-2): DSGVTQTPKHLITATGQRVTLRCSPRSGDLSVYWYQQSLDQGLQFLIQYYNGEERAKGNILERFSAQQFPDLHSELNLSSLELGDSALYFCASSELRAGELFFGEGSRLTVL.

The CDR3 sequence is CASSYFRHGGSYEQYF. As DNA, the CDR3 is TGTGCCAGCAGTTATTTCAGGCACGGGGGTTCCTACGAGCAGTACTTC. This chain connects TRBV6-5 to TRBJ2-7, with D tentatively TRBD2 (6 bases). Trimming stripped 3 bases from V and 1 base from J, with 16 bases between. CDR3 length: 16 amino acids. Germline CDR1 MNHEY, CDR2 SVGAGI.

This clone was observed once. This chain links TRBV2 with TRBJ2-5; D not resolved. Per the germline V gene, CDR1 is SNHLY and CDR2 is FYNNEI. The CDR3 is made up of 16 amino acids. Trimming removed 0 bases at V and 7 bases at J, with 18 bases between. The CDR3 DNA is TGTGCCAGCAGTGAAGCCCGGCCGCACGTCCGCGGGACCCAGTACTTC. Protein product: CASSEARPHVRGTQYF.

This clone came up a few times. The chain carries TRBV6-6 and TRBJ1-1; 7 bases align to TRBD1. Trimming cost V 7 bases and J 1 base; bases outside gene matches: 6. This CDR3 comprises 14 residues. CDR1 is MNHNY and CDR2 is SVGAGI in the germline V gene (reference sequence). The CDR3 here is CASILQGGNTEAFF. As DNA, the CDR3 is TGTGCCAGCATCCTCCAGGGGGGGAACACTGAAGCTTTCTTT.

The chain carries TRBV28 and TRBJ2-7; D possibly corresponds to TRBD1 (6 bases). Trimming took off 6 bases at V and 7 bases at J, with 16 bases between the two ends. Germline values: CDR1 MDHEN, CDR2 SYDVKM. The CDR3 extends over 13 amino acids. The CDR3 spells CASSPPRGREQYF. The DNA of the CDR3 is TGTGCCAGCAGCCCCCCCAGGGGCCGGGAGCAGTACTTC.

The chain carries TRBV5-1 and TRBJ2-5; 7 nucleotides match TRBD1. The CDR3 spans 13 residues. Germline CDR1 and CDR2: SGHRS and YFSETQ. Trimming at V came to 4 bases and at J to 5 bases, leaving 5 bases not matched to a gene. This chain's CDR3 is CASSPGQTETQYF. DNA of the CDR3: TGCGCCAGCAGCCCGGGACAGACGGAGACCCAGTACTTC.

The CDR3, as DNA: TGCGCCAGCAGTCGTTCCGACAGGGGTTTCGACGAGCAGTACTTC. Translating it yields CASSRSDRGFDEQYF. The chain uses TRBV5-1 and TRBJ2-7; 8 bases are shared with TRBD1. The V gene's germline CDR1 is SGHRS and CDR2 YFSETQ. This CDR3 is 15 amino acids long. V lost 5 bases and J lost 5; bases outside the gene matches: 12. The complete variable domain, with remaining parts taken from reference TRBV5-1 and TRBJ2-7, reads KAGVTQTPRYLIKTRGQQVTLSCSPISGHRSVSWYQQTPGQGLQFLFEYFSETQRNKGNFPGRFSGRQFSNSRSEMNVSTLELGDSALYLCASSRSDRGFDEQYFGPGTRLTVT.

The J gene is TRBJ1-2, the V gene TRBV7-2; 7 positions match TRBD1. There are 16 residues in the CDR3. Germline CDR1 reads SGHTA; CDR2 reads FQGNSA. V shed 5 bases and J 4 bases; nucleotides not matched to a gene: 13. This CDR3 is CASSLGRPGTVYGYTF. CDR3 bases: TGTGCCAGCAGCCTAGGTCGCCCCGGGACAGTCTATGGCTACACCTTC.

This chain connects TRBV5-4 to TRBJ1-1; D remains ambiguous. The CDR3 runs 12 residues. Trimming removed 0 bases from V and 10 bases from J, with 10 bases in between. The germline CDR1 and CDR2 sequences are SGHNT and YYREEE (reference sequence). CDR3 protein: CASSLGGRRAFF. Written as DNA, the CDR3 is TGTGCCAGCAGCTTGGGAGGGAGAAGAGCTTTCTTT.

The CDR3 nucleotides read TGTGCCAGCAGTCCGCAGGGCAGACAAATTCAAGAGACCCAGTACTTC. Its translation is CASSPQGRQIQETQYF. V is TRBV28 and J is TRBJ2-5, with a weak D call TRBD1 (5 bases). The CDR3 has 16 residues. The germline V gene encodes CDR1 MDHEN and CDR2 SYDVKM. With 5 bases removed from V and 2 bases from J, the gap between germline ends came to 18 bases.

The rearrangement joins TRBV28 to TRBJ1-2; TRBD1 matches at 7 bases. J lost 8 bases, V lost 5 bases, and 8 bases had no gene match. Germline V gene sequence: CDR1 MDHEN, CDR2 SYDVKM. The CDR3 is 13 amino acids. CDR3 amino acids: CASSLPTGSGYTF. The CDR3 DNA reads TGTGCCAGCAGTCTTCCGACAGGGAGCGGCTACACCTTC.

The chain links TRBV5-1 to TRBJ1-1; maybe TRBD1 (5 bases). The germline V gene has CDR1 SGHRS and CDR2 YFSETQ. The germline V and J ends were trimmed by 0 bases and 1 base, with 13 bases remaining between them. This CDR3 is built from 16 residues. The DNA of the CDR3 is TGCGCCAGCAGCTTGGTAGCAGGGATAACGAACACTGAAGCTTTCTTT. Translated, it gives CASSLVAGITNTEAFF.

A single count supports this clone. V gene TRBV29-1 combines with J gene TRBJ2-2; TRBD2 matches 11 bases. With V trimmed by 1 base and J by 1 base, 5 bases remained unmatched. Germline V gene lookup returns CDR1 SQVTM and CDR2 ANQGSEA. This CDR3 comprises 17 residues. The CDR3 reads CSVEGKGLAVNTGELFF. DNA of the CDR3: TGCAGCGTTGAAGGTAAGGGACTAGCGGTGAACACCGGGGAGCTGTTTTTT.

This chain's CDR3 is CAISNRGPSEAFF. CDR3 sequence (DNA): TGTGCCATCAGCAACAGGGGCCCAAGCGAAGCTTTCTTT. This chain links TRBV10-3 with TRBJ1-1, with 7 bases fitting TRBD1. Germline CDR1 is ENHRY and CDR2 is SYGVKD. The CDR3 has 13 residues. With V trimmed by 6 bases and J by 8 bases, 9 bases remained unmatched.

CDR3 residues: CASSLSHSFKQGTSGNQPQHF. For the CDR3, the DNA is TGTGCCAGCAGCTTAAGTCACTCGTTTAAGCAGGGGACCTCGGGCAATCAGCCCCAGCATTTT. V and J are TRBV7-8 and TRBJ1-5; a possible D gene is TRBD1 (6 bases). The CDR3 has 21 amino acids. Deletions cut 2 bases from V and 2 bases from J, with 28 bases between. Germline V gene lookup returns CDR1 SGHVS and CDR2 FQNEAQ.

The chain couples TRBV11-3 to TRBJ2-2, with TRBD1 as a possible D gene (6 bases). With 2 bases removed from V and 4 bases from J, the gap between germline ends came to 14 bases. Germline CDR1 and CDR2: SGHNT and YENEEA. The length of the CDR3 is 16 residues. The CDR3 reads CASSLRDRFTTGELFF. The CDR3 DNA is TGTGCCAGCAGCTTAAGAGACAGGTTTACCACCGGGGAGCTGTTTTTT.

This chain joins TRBV27 and TRBJ1-4; TRBD1 aligns across 9 bases. V lost 5 bases, J lost 6 bases, and 19 bases stayed unmatched. CDR3 size: 19 residues. CDR1 and CDR2 from the germline V gene are MNHEY and SMNVEV (reference sequence). CDR3 DNA sequence: TGTGCCAGCAGTATCCGAGGACAGGGGTATGGTGGAGGGGATGAAAAACTGTTTTTT. This sequence encodes CASSIRGQGYGGGDEKLFF.

This clone was seen a handful of times. The chain couples TRBV5-1 to TRBJ2-3; D uncertain. Germline lookup yields CDR1 SGHRS and CDR2 YFSETQ. With 0 bases removed from V and 2 bases from J, the gap between germline ends came to 7 bases. The CDR3 covers 14 residues. The CDR3 sequence is CASSLEPHTDTQYF. The CDR3, as DNA: TGCGCCAGCAGCTTGGAGCCTCACACAGATACGCAGTATTTT.